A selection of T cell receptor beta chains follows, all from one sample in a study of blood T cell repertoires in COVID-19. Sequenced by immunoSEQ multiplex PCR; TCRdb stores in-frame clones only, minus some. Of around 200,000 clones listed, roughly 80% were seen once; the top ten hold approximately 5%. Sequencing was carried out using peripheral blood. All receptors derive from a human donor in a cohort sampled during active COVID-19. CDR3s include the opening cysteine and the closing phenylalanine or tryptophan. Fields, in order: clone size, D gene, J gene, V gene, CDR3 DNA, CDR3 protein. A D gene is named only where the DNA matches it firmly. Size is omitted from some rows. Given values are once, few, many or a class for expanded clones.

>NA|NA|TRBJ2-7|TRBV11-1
TGTGCCAGCAGCTTAGACGGTTACGAGCAGTACTTC
CASSLDGYEQYF
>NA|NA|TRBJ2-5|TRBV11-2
TGTGCCAGCAGCCAAAGGACAGGGAGGGCAGAGACCCAGTACTTC
CASSQRTGRAETQYF
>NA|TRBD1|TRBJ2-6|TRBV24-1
TGTGCCACCAGCCCAGACAGGGACCCCGTCCTGACTTTC
CATSPDRDPVLTF
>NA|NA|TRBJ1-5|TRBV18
TGTGCCAGCTCACAGGGGAGGGGTGGGCAGCCCCAGCATTTT
CASSQGRGGQPQHF
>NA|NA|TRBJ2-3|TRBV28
TGTGCCAGCAGGCAGACAGGCCCTAGCACAGATACGCAGTATTTT
CASRQTGPSTDTQYF
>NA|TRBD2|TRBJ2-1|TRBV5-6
TGTGCCAGCAGCTTCAAGACTAGCACTTACAATGAGCAGTTCTTC
CASSFKTSTYNEQFF
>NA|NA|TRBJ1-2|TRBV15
TGTGCCACCAGCAGGAATCGCGGACGGACTCCCTATGGCTACACCTTC
CATSRNRGRTPYGYTF
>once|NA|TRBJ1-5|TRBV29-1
TGCAGCGTTTTAAATAGCAATCAGCCCCAGCATTTT
CSVLNSNQPQHF
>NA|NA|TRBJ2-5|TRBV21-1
TGTGCCAGCAGCAAAGCGCCCAGGGTACAGGGGACCCAGTACTTC
CASSKAPRVQGTQYF
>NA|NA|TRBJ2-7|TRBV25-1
TGTGCCGTGCAGGGGCTGCGCTACGAGCAGTACTTC
CAVQGLRYEQYF
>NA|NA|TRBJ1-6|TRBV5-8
TGTGCCAGCAGCTTAGGGCAGGGTGATTCACCCCTCCACTTT
CASSLGQGDSPLHF
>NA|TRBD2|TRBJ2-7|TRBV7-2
TGTGCCAGCAGCTTAGCCGCGACTAGCGGGTCCTACGAGCAGTACTTC
CASSLAATSGSYEQYF
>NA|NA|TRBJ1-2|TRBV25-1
TGTGCCAGCAGTGCCTGGGAGGGCGGTTCCGTTGGCTACACCTTC
CASSAWEGGSVGYTF
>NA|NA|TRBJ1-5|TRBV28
TGTGCCCACGCGGCAGGGTTCATTAGCAATCAGCCCCAGCATTTT
CAHAAGFISNQPQHF
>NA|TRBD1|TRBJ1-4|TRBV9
TGTGCCAGCAGCCCCCCGGGACAGGGCCTTGAAAAACTGTTTTTT
CASSPPGQGLEKLFF
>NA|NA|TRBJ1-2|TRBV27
TGTGCCAGCAGTTTGGGCAGGGGTAACTATGGCTACACCTTC
CASSLGRGNYGYTF
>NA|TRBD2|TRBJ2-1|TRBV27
TGTGCCAGCAGTCTCGGACTAGATATCCCCTACAATGAGCAGTTCTTC
CASSLGLDIPYNEQFF
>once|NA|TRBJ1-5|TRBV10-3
TGTGCCATCAGTCGGGGGGGAGAGGTTCAGCCCCAGCATTTT
CAISRGGEVQPQHF
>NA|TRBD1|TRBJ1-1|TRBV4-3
TGCGCCAGCAGCCAAGATCAGAGCGTGACAGGGGGAATGAACACTGAAGCTTTCTTT
CASSQDQSVTGGMNTEAFF
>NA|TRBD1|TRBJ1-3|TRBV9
TGTGCCAGCAGCCCACAGGGGGCGGTCGGAAACACCATATATTTT
CASSPQGAVGNTIYF
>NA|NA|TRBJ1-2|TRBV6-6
TGTGCCAGCAGTTACTCTGGGGGGAACTATGGCTACACCTTC
CASSYSGGNYGYTF
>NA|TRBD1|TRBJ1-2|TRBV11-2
TGTGCCAGCAGCGCACAGGGGGCGCGCATCTATGGCTACACCTTC
CASSAQGARIYGYTF
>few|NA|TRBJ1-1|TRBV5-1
TGCGCCAGCAGCTTTGGGCCGGTGAACACTGAAGCTTTCTTT
CASSFGPVNTEAFF
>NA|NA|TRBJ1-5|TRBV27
TGTGCCAGCAGTTTACTCGGTAGGCCCCAGCATTTT
CASSLLGRPQHF
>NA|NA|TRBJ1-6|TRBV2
TGTGCCAGCAGATCTTGGACAGTCCTCGAGTCACCCCTCCACTTT
CASRSWTVLESPLHF
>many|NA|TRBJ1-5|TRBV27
TGTGCCAGCAGTCCCCACAGGGAAAATCAGCCCCAGCATTTT
CASSPHRENQPQHF
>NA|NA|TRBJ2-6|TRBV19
TGTGCCAGTATCCAACCAGGGACTGGGGCCAACGTCCTGACTTTC
CASIQPGTGANVLTF
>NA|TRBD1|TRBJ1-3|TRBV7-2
TGTGCCAGCAGCCTAGTTGGGACAGGGGGTCCTGGAAACACCATATATTTT
CASSLVGTGGPGNTIYF
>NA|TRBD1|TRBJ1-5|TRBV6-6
TGTGCCAGCAGTTACTCGACAGGGGGAAAGCCCCAGCATTTT
CASSYSTGGKPQHF
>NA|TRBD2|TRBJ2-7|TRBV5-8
TGTGCCAGCAGCTTGGTTTTGGGGCCACTAGCGGGAGCTCGCGAGCAGTACTTC
CASSLVLGPLAGAREQYF
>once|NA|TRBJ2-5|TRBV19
TGTGCCAGTAGTAAAGCTAGTGGAGAGACCCAGTACTTC
CASSKASGETQYF
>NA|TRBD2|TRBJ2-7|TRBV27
TGTGCCAGCAGTTTATCGGTCACCGGGACTAGCCTGTACGAGCAGTACTTC
CASSLSVTGTSLYEQYF
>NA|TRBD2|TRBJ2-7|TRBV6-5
TGTGCCAGCAGAGGACTAGCGGACTCCTACGAGCAGTACTTC
CASRGLADSYEQYF
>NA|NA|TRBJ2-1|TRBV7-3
TGTGCCAGCAGCCTCGGGACTCGGAATGAGCAGTTCTTC
CASSLGTRNEQFF
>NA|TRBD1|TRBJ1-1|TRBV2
TGTGCCAGCAGTGGGTTACAGGGGCGAGGTGAAGCTTTCTTT
CASSGLQGRGEAFF